This TCR beta chain was identified in a study of blood T cell repertoires in COVID-19. About the study: Some COVID-19 samples were acute and others convalescent; all came from the United States, Italy and Spain. Sources were T cells, B-cell-depleted T cells, or PBMCs; the material itself was cDNA or gDNA.

In the authors' workflow: Reference gene primers were amplified, and this amplification served to estimate nucleated cell counts. The table came from immunoSEQ multiplex PCR; TCRdb's copy has only in-frame clones and leaves some out. Clone size and V and J calls were adopted from that table, with D and trimming inferred from the DNA. The table has approximately 250,000 clones, about 87% seen once; the top ten hold roughly 8.6%. The CDR3 runs to 16 residues. Germline V lookup: CDR1 LGHDT, CDR2 YNNKEL (reference sequence). The V and J ends lost 0 bases and 3 bases, in that order; junction bases with no gene match: 4.

The sequencing input was peripheral blood. This chain connects TRBV3-1 (or the pseudogene TRBV3-2) to TRBJ2-1; 8 nucleotides match TRBD2. The receptor was isolated from a human donor in a cohort sampled during active COVID-19. The CDR3 protein is CASSQDSGTGYNEQFF. The CDR3 region has the DNA TGTGCCAGCAGCCAAGATAGCGGGACGGGCTACAATGAGCAGTTCTTC.